This T cell receptor (beta chain) was recovered during a study of cytomegalovirus exposure and HLA in healthy donors. Study observations and caveats: The authors listed 150 to 200 TCR beta chains as cytomegalovirus-associated.

The primer mix had 60 Vbeta and 13 Jbeta primers. The data were produced by immunoSEQ multiplex PCR, yet TCRdb's version contains in-frame clones alone and is incomplete. The data contain some 150,000 clones, 64% of them singletons. A word on this clone: The antigen remains undetermined.

This sequence originates from a woman in her 40s in good health and CMV-seronegative. The sample taken for sequencing was PBMCs.

CDR3 nucleotide sequence: TGTGCCAGCAGTGATAACAGACACCGCTCCTATAATTCACCCCTCCACTTT. Translating gives CASSDNRHRSYNSPLHF. The rearrangement joins TRBV28 to TRBJ1-6; D is unresolved. The CDR3 has 17 amino acids. Trimming took 5 bases from V and 0 from J, leaving 14 bases between them. From germline, CDR1 is MDHEN and CDR2 SYDVKM.